The clone carrying this T cell receptor (beta chain) was counted at least ten times. This specimen comes from a study of T cells in Graves' hyperthyroidism and ophthalmopathy. Study information: Blood was drawn when the patient was first diagnosed and still untreated.

The cohort's ophthalmopathy patients, a group with duration under 3 months, had a Clinical Activity Score of at least 3 and a NOSPECS grade of at least 4. Exclusions: uncontrolled infection, other autoimmune disease, pregnancy, lactation. Over 9 ml of fresh peripheral blood supplied the PBMCs. TCR beta CDR3 sequences were amplified from RNA transcripts. First-round RT-PCR with HTBI primers amplified the TCR CDR3 region. TCRdb independently ran MiXCR on the multiplex PCR reads; one entry per CDR3 protein. The sample consists of approximately 430,000 distinct CDR3 sequences, 14% to 15% of them appearing once. Material for sequencing was blood. The clonotype was recovered from a young man with Graves' ophthalmopathy.

DNA for the CDR3: TGTGCCAGCAGTGAAGGGACGGGCTCACCCCTCCACTTT. Translated, it gives CASSEGTGSPLHF. V and J are TRBV6-1 and TRBJ1-6; D unclear. The CDR3 length is 13 residues. The V end was cut by 1 base, the J end by 10 bases, with 8 bases between. Germline CDR1 MNHNS, CDR2 SASEGT.